This T cell receptor (beta chain) appears in the sequencing data of a study of cytotoxic CD8 clonotypes in ibrutinib-treated CLL. Study in general: The sample average was 255,043 productive templates and just under 95,000 productive rearrangements. Points from the study as a whole: Clonality increased with ibrutinib response but returned toward baseline at progression.

V lost 5 bases and J lost 5; bases outside the gene matches: 5. This CDR3 is built from 14 residues. Germline assignment: CDR1 MDHEN and CDR2 SYDVKM. Method: immunoSEQ multiplex PCR; TCRdb's copy keeps in-frame clones and lacks some. The repertoire holds approximately 150,000 clones, with around 80% as singletons. With respect to this clone: As yet, its antigen is unknown.

The source of this sequence is a human donor with chronic lymphocytic leukemia. The sample here was PBMCs, taken after 24 months of ibrutinib treatment. J is TRBJ1-1 and V is TRBV28, with 10 bases aligning to TRBD1. In nucleotides, the CDR3 is TGTGCCAGCAGTGGAGGACAGGGGGGGACTGAAGCTTTCTTT. It specifies CASSGGQGGTEAFF.